This T cell receptor beta chain was identified during a study of cytomegalovirus exposure and HLA in healthy donors. Study conclusions and caveats: Further analysis was carried out later, and it showed several of the most significant clusters appearing linked to common viral pathogens.

The PCR contained 60 Vbeta and 13 Jbeta primers. Sequenced by immunoSEQ multiplex PCR; TCRdb stores in-frame clones only, minus some. The sample shows under 150,000 clones, 75% to 85% of them seen only once. This clone has only one observation. Its target is unknown. Germline loops: CDR1 SEHNR, CDR2 FQNEAQ (reference sequence). After removal of 6 bases from V and 2 bases from J, the junction contained 7 bases not matched to a gene. There are 14 residues in the CDR3. V gene TRBV7-9 combines with J gene TRBJ2-7; 7 bases are a match to TRBD1. Specimen: PBMCs. The clonotype originates from a woman between 50 and 59 years old in good health and CMV-seropositive. CDR3 protein: CASSSVDRAYEQYF. The CDR3 DNA reads as TGTGCCAGCAGTTCCGTAGACAGGGCCTACGAGCAGTACTTC.